Listed below are T cell receptor beta chains from one sample, sequenced in a study of graft-versus-host responses after intestinal transplantation. Libraries were prepared by immunoSEQ multiplex PCR; TCRdb keeps only in-frame clonotypes and omits some of them. This sample has 85,000 to 100,000 clones; under 90% occur once, and the top ten carry around 0.1%. Their antigens are not known. This specimen consisted of unstimulated CD4+ T cells sorted from spleen or lymph node cells, obtained before intestinal transplant. These receptors all come from a human donor who received an intestinal transplant. Both conserved end residues are part of each CDR3. The order of the fields is J gene, V gene, D gene, CDR3 protein. D genes are given only for firm matches.

J: TRBJ2-5
V: TRBV5-1
D: NA
CDR3: CASSLPDSQETQYF

J: TRBJ1-3
V: TRBV6-5
D: NA
CDR3: CASSSRATGNTIYF

J: TRBJ2-6
V: TRBV14
D: NA
CDR3: CASSQFWQGLRGANVLTF

J: TRBJ1-2
V: TRBV5-1
D: TRBD1
CDR3: CASSTGTGSSDAYGYTF

J: TRBJ1-2
V: TRBV5-6
D: NA
CDR3: CASSLGSNGYTF

J: TRBJ2-1
V: TRBV18
D: NA
CDR3: CASSPLGTNNEQFF

J: TRBJ2-2
V: TRBV6-5
D: TRBD1
CDR3: CASSYSMGQMTGELFF

J: TRBJ1-1
V: TRBV6-5
D: NA
CDR3: CASSYLPGTGGEAFF

J: NA
V: TRBV6-1
D: TRBD1
CDR3: CASSARTGAGEQYF

J: TRBJ2-1
V: TRBV25-1
D: NA
CDR3: CASSDQQAFSYNEQFF

J: TRBJ1-1
V: TRBV11-3
D: NA
CDR3: CASSFVSGLHSIEAFF

J: TRBJ2-3
V: TRBV10-1
D: TRBD2
CDR3: CASSKPGLAGTRDTQYF

J: TRBJ1-1
V: TRBV5-4
D: NA
CDR3: CASSLGTSGGRGNTEAFF

J: TRBJ2-7
V: TRBV11-3
D: NA
CDR3: CASSPLYEQYF

J: TRBJ1-4
V: TRBV19
D: NA
CDR3: CASTLGAETNEKLFF

J: TRBJ2-7
V: TRBV11-2
D: TRBD1
CDR3: CASSPSTTGKEQYF

J: TRBJ1-4
V: TRBV19
D: TRBD1
CDR3: CASSKNRGREKLFF

J: TRBJ1-5
V: TRBV15
D: NA
CDR3: CATSNNQGQPQHF

J: TRBJ2-3
V: TRBV10-2
D: NA
CDR3: CASSDRRGGTDTQYF

J: TRBJ2-1
V: TRBV6-4
D: NA
CDR3: CASSGLAWGEQFF

J: TRBJ1-1
V: TRBV19
D: TRBD1
CDR3: CASSIRSLGQRNTEAFF

J: TRBJ2-4
V: TRBV27
D: NA
CDR3: CASSLAGAKNIQYF

J: TRBJ1-5
V: TRBV6-5
D: TRBD1
CDR3: CASISGGLRNQPQHF

J: TRBJ1-1
V: TRBV5-1
D: TRBD1
CDR3: CASSRTGLGTEAFF

J: TRBJ1-2
V: TRBV19
D: NA
CDR3: CASSSSGWGYGYTF

J: TRBJ1-4
V: TRBV19
D: TRBD1
CDR3: CASSETGGANEKLFF

J: TRBJ1-1
V: TRBV9
D: NA
CDR3: CASSVISNTEAFF

J: TRBJ1-1
V: TRBV12-1
D: NA
CDR3: CASIGWPREMNTEAFF

J: TRBJ2-3
V: TRBV7-3
D: NA
CDR3: CASSLWGRSGTDTQYF

J: TRBJ1-6
V: TRBV2
D: NA
CDR3: CASMAGVTRGVSPLHF

J: TRBJ1-2
V: TRBV6-5
D: NA
CDR3: CASTGGWESGYGYTF

J: TRBJ1-2
V: TRBV6-5
D: TRBD1
CDR3: CASSYIPGQANYGYTF

J: TRBJ2-7
V: TRBV11-2
D: NA
CDR3: CASGVGQGPYEQYF

J: TRBJ1-1
V: TRBV10-3
D: TRBD1
CDR3: CATTGQVNTEAFF

J: TRBJ2-1
V: TRBV20-1
D: TRBD2
CDR3: CSVPSGALFF

J: TRBJ1-1
V: TRBV7-9
D: NA
CDR3: CASLWGGAVVNTEAFF

J: TRBJ2-2
V: TRBV11-3
D: TRBD1
CDR3: CASSAGQGNTGELFF

J: TRBJ1-1
V: TRBV7-3
D: NA
CDR3: CASSFQGNTEAFF

J: TRBJ1-2
V: TRBV19
D: NA
CDR3: CASRQLGGRGDPNGYTF

J: TRBJ1-4
V: TRBV6-1
D: NA
CDR3: CASSERRATNEKLFF

J: TRBJ1-1
V: TRBV5-1
D: NA
CDR3: CASSLALIGANTEAFF

J: TRBJ2-7
V: TRBV2
D: TRBD2
CDR3: CASSPDLAGGSYEQYF

J: TRBJ1-2
V: TRBV11-2
D: NA
CDR3: CASSHPGGAGGYTF

J: TRBJ2-1
V: TRBV5-1
D: NA
CDR3: CASSPGPGSSYNEQFF

J: TRBJ2-5
V: TRBV18
D: NA
CDR3: CASSPLAGGIGNATQYF

J: TRBJ2-3
V: TRBV13
D: TRBD2
CDR3: CASSLGLPTDTQYF

J: TRBJ2-7
V: TRBV15
D: TRBD1
CDR3: CATSRAGTGLYEQYF

J: TRBJ2-5
V: TRBV4-1
D: NA
CDR3: CASSQEWAETQYF

J: TRBJ2-7
V: TRBV6-1
D: TRBD2
CDR3: CASRGGGSSYEQYF

J: TRBJ1-3
V: TRBV18
D: TRBD1
CDR3: CASSPTTLRTGGGNTIYF

J: TRBJ2-3
V: TRBV7-3
D: TRBD1
CDR3: CASSRRGDTQYF

J: TRBJ2-7
V: TRBV11-2
D: NA
CDR3: CASSATGVRKQYF

J: TRBJ2-2
V: TRBV5-1
D: NA
CDR3: CASSRGLINTGELFF

J: TRBJ2-5
V: TRBV15
D: NA
CDR3: CATSRGPGTQYF

J: TRBJ1-6
V: TRBV7-8
D: NA
CDR3: CASSLVQGFSPLHF

J: TRBJ2-1
V: TRBV18
D: TRBD2
CDR3: CASSPPRGERGYNEQFF

J: TRBJ2-3
V: TRBV19
D: TRBD2
CDR3: CASSRLAGDTQYF

J: TRBJ1-6
V: TRBV11-2
D: NA
CDR3: CASSLDGASTNSPLHF

J: TRBJ1-3
V: TRBV9
D: NA
CDR3: CASSVGAGDGGNTIYF

J: TRBJ1-4
V: TRBV6-5
D: TRBD1
CDR3: CASSPRDRDNEKLFF